Presented here are 27 T cell receptor beta chains from one specimen sequenced in a study of glioma-infiltrating T cells after dendritic cell vaccination (dated by TCRdb to 2016 to 2018). The library was obtained by the immunoSEQ multiplex PCR assay. Not all clones reach the TCRdb copy of this immuneACCESS table, which keeps in-frame sequences only. Checked studies attribute under half of the gap to unresolved V genes and leave the rest unexplained. This sample comprises about 90,000 clones, approximately 81% of them detected only once. The ten largest clonotypes hold over 2.5% of the sample. The sequencing used blood, collected before dendritic cell vaccination. The receptors come from a human donor with glioblastoma.

The chain couples TRBV15 to TRBJ1-2; no clear D. There are 11 residues in the CDR3. Trimming left V 5 bases short and J 13 bases short, with 14 bases between. Germline values: CDR1 LNHNV, CDR2 YYDKDF (reference sequence). The chain's CDR3 is CATSRQSHFTF. CDR3 DNA: TGTGCCACCAGCCGCCAGTCGCATTTCACCTTC.

This rearrangement joins TRBV4-3 to TRBJ1-1; D uncertain. Trimming took 3 bases from V and 7 from J, leaving 6 bases between them. This CDR3 region has 11 residues. Per germline, CDR1 LGHNA and CDR2 YSLEER. CDR3 sequence reads: CASSQANEAFF. The DNA for the CDR3 is TGCGCCAGCAGCCAGGCAAATGAAGCTTTCTTT.

This rearrangement joins TRBV11-3 to TRBJ2-7; D may be TRBD2 (6 bases). Germline CDR1 and CDR2: SGHNT and YENEEA. V was pared by 5 bases and J by 5 bases, with 13 bases between. This CDR3 has 13 residues. This chain's CDR3 is CASSTWRVDEQYF. In DNA, the CDR3 is TGTGCCAGCAGCACTTGGAGGGTCGACGAGCAGTACTTC.

This clone was seen only a few times. This rearrangement joins TRBV4-2 to TRBJ1-4; the match to TRBD1 covers 9 bases. The CDR3 has 15 amino acids. Trimming removed 4 bases from V and 5 bases from J; junction bases left unmatched: 5. Looked up from germline, CDR1 is LGHNA and CDR2 is YNFKEQ. CDR3 sequence (DNA): TGTGCCAGCAGCCTCACCGGGACAGGGAATGAAAAACTGTTTTTT. Residues: CASSLTGTGNEKLFF.

CDR3 nucleotide sequence: TGTGCCATCCCCCTCGGGGGAAGCTCCTACAATGAGCAGTTCTTC. Encoded protein: CAIPLGGSSYNEQFF. The J gene is TRBJ2-1, the V gene TRBV7-2; a weak D match, TRBD2 (6 bases). There are 15 residues in the CDR3. The V end lost 10 bases, the J end lost 0 bases, and 16 bases lay between the germline ends. Germline CDR1 reads SGHTA; CDR2 reads FQGNSA.

J is TRBJ2-7 and V is TRBV7-9; 10 nucleotides line up with TRBD1. The germline V gene has CDR1 SEHNR and CDR2 FQNEAQ (reference sequence). V was clipped by 6 bases and J by 4 bases; unmatched bases: 12. This CDR3 comprises 16 residues. The CDR3 DNA is TGTGCCAGCAGTACCCTCGGGACAGGGGCATCGTACGAGCAGTACTTC. This gives the protein CASSTLGTGASYEQYF.

V usage is TRBV2 and J usage is TRBJ1-2, with a weak D call TRBD1 (6 bases). With 11 bases removed from V and 8 bases from J, the gap between germline ends came to 24 bases. The germline V gene has CDR1 SNHLY and CDR2 FYNNEI. The CDR3 runs 14 residues. DNA of the CDR3: TGTGCCGACACCATCTCCAGGGGTTCTGGGGGCTACACCTTC. This gives the protein CADTISRGSGGYTF.

This chain uses TRBV5-4 with TRBJ1-1; D may be TRBD1 (5 bases). The CDR3 is 13 residues long. V was clipped by 4 bases and J by 4 bases, with 11 bases between them. The germline V gene encodes CDR1 SGHNT and CDR2 YYREEE (reference sequence). CDR3 region: CASSARVGTEAFF. CDR3 bases: TGTGCCAGCAGCGCCAGGGTGGGCACTGAAGCTTTCTTT.

This chain joins TRBV4-1 and TRBJ1-5; D is ambiguous. CDR1 is MGHRA, CDR2 YSYEKL, per germline. The ends were cut back, 0 bases at V and 2 bases at J, with 5 bases in the middle. The CDR3 runs to 14 residues. CDR3 nucleotide sequence: TGCGCCAGCAGCCAAGAGGGCGGCAATCAGCCCCAGCATTTT. It is translated as CASSQEGGNQPQHF.

This clone was seen only a few times. J is TRBJ2-5 and V is TRBV5-6; 7 bases line up with TRBD1. Losses at the gene ends were 2 bases for V and 2 bases for J; bases not matched to a gene: 9. The CDR3 loop spans 16 amino acids. Germline loops: CDR1 SGHDT, CDR2 YYEEEE. The CDR3: CASSFPPTGVQETQYF. The CDR3 DNA reads as TGTGCCAGCAGCTTTCCCCCTACAGGGGTGCAAGAGACCCAGTACTTC. The full variable domain, in which reference TRBV5-6 and TRBJ2-5 provide the parts outside the CDR3, is DAGVTQSPTHLIKTRGQQVTLRCSPKSGHDTVSWYQQALGQGPQFIFQYYEEEERQRGNFPDRFSGHQFPNYSSELNVNALLLGDSALYLCASSFPPTGVQETQYFGPGTRLLVL.

The chain employs TRBV6-5 and TRBJ1-2; 8 bases line up with TRBD1. The germline CDR1 and CDR2 sequences are MNHEY and SVGAGI. Trimming cost V 6 bases and J 4 bases; bases outside gene matches: 4. The CDR3 is made up of 13 amino acids. The CDR3 protein is CASSDRGLYGYTF. CDR3 DNA sequence: TGTGCCAGCAGCGACAGGGGACTCTATGGCTACACCTTC.

The V call is TRBV5-1, the J call TRBJ1-5, with a weak D call TRBD1 (5 bases). V lost 1 base and J lost 3, with 11 bases in between. Germline loops: CDR1 SGHRS, CDR2 YFSETQ. CDR3 length: 15 amino acids. In DNA form, the CDR3 reads TGCGCCAGCAGCTTGCAGGGTGGGGACAATCAGCCCCAGCATTTT. Residues: CASSLQGGDNQPQHF.

This sequence joins TRBV5-1 and TRBJ2-5; possibly TRBD1 for D (7 bases). This CDR3 comprises 15 residues. With 5 bases removed from V and 5 bases from J, the gap between germline ends came to 19 bases. The germline V gene has CDR1 SGHRS and CDR2 YFSETQ. In nucleotides, the CDR3 is TGCGCCAGCAGTCAAACTCAGGGGGGCGGGGAGACCCAGTACTTC. Encoded protein: CASSQTQGGGETQYF. The variable domain in full, completed from reference TRBV5-1 and TRBJ2-5, reads KAGVTQTPRYLIKTRGQQVTLSCSPISGHRSVSWYQQTPGQGLQFLFEYFSETQRNKGNFPGRFSGRQFSNSRSEMNVSTLELGDSALYLCASSQTQGGGETQYFGPGTRLLVL.

The chain links TRBV12-5 to TRBJ2-7; 10 bases agree with TRBD1. CDR1 LGHNT and CDR2 FRNRAP come from the germline V gene. This CDR3 has 18 residues. With 5 bases clipped from V and 1 base from J, the junction kept 14 bases outside the gene matches. CDR3 residues: CASGPLNPDRGLSYEQYF. The DNA for the CDR3 is TGTGCTAGTGGTCCCCTAAACCCAGACAGGGGGCTGTCCTACGAGCAGTACTTC.

This clone was recorded only once. The chain joins TRBV18 to TRBJ1-2, with unresolved D. There are 13 residues in the CDR3. V gave up 3 bases and J gave up 3 bases, with 8 bases separating them. Germline V gene lookup returns CDR1 KGHSH and CDR2 LQKENI. The CDR3 DNA reads TGTGCCAGCTCACCCGCAGAATACTATGGCTACACCTTC. The encoded protein is CASSPAEYYGYTF.

J is TRBJ2-7 and V is TRBV4-1; possibly TRBD2 for D (6 bases). Trimming took off 3 bases at V and 3 bases at J, with 18 bases between the two ends. The CDR3 consists of 16 residues. The germline V gene has CDR1 MGHRA and CDR2 YSYEKL. This CDR3 is CASSQLSSGEIYEQYF. The CDR3 region has the DNA TGCGCCAGCAGCCAGCTCTCCTCGGGAGAAATCTACGAGCAGTACTTC.

V usage is TRBV2 and J usage is TRBJ1-2, with 7 bases that match TRBD1. CDR1 is SNHLY and CDR2 is FYNNEI in the germline V gene. V lost 6 bases to trimming and J lost 8 bases; unmatched junction nucleotides: 6. CDR3 length: 12 residues. The CDR3 reads CASRRDSLGYTF. The CDR3 nucleotides are TGTGCCAGCAGACGGGACAGTTTAGGCTACACCTTC.

This clone was counted a few times. The CDR3 loop is CASSTSGGLSYNSPLHF. In DNA, the CDR3 is TGTGCCAGCAGCACGTCAGGGGGCCTCTCCTATAATTCACCCCTCCACTTT. This rearrangement joins TRBV5-6 to TRBJ1-6; 8 nucleotides match TRBD1. The ends lost 4 bases at V and 0 bases at J; junction bases unmatched: 6. In germline, CDR1 is SGHDT, CDR2 YYEEEE. The CDR3 consists of 17 residues.

The CDR3 sequence: CASRLARFVRGSYYGYTF. The CDR3 DNA follows: TGTGCAAGTCGCTTAGCGAGGTTCGTCAGGGGCTCCTACTATGGCTACACCTTC. The chain joins TRBV12-2 to TRBJ1-2; TRBD1, the D gene given by the table, was not confirmed from the DNA. TRBV12-2 is tagged as a pseudogene. This CDR3 spans 18 amino acids.

V is TRBV28 and J is TRBJ2-1; 8 bases fit TRBD2. Trimming at V came to 4 bases and at J to 14 bases, leaving 7 bases not matched to a gene. CDR3 size: 12 residues. Germline V gene data show CDR1 as MDHEN and CDR2 as SYDVKM. CDR3 sequence (DNA): TGTGCCAGCAGTTCGCGGGGAGCGGGAGAGTTCTTC. This encodes CASSSRGAGEFF.

About this clone: Different DNA sequences within this sample yield the same CDR3. The chain links TRBV6-6 to TRBJ2-7; D is possibly TRBD1 (6 bases). The CDR3 runs to 14 residues. The ends were cut back, 7 bases at V and 3 bases at J, with 16 bases in the middle. Germline loops: CDR1 MNHNY, CDR2 SVGAGI (reference sequence). In DNA form, the CDR3 reads TGTGCCAGCACAAGGGACACCTTGATCTACGAGCAGTACTTC. Residues: CASTRDTLIYEQYF.

V usage is TRBV9 and J usage is TRBJ1-1; 10 bases map to TRBD1. With V trimmed by 4 bases and J by 0 bases, 3 bases remained unmatched. The CDR3 is 15 residues long. In germline, CDR1 is SGDLS, CDR2 YYNGEE. For the CDR3, the DNA is TGTGCCAGCAGCCAGGGACAGGGGTTGAACACTGAAGCTTTCTTT. Encoded protein: CASSQGQGLNTEAFF.

The CDR3 protein is CASGLVAGGTDTQYF. CDR3 DNA sequence: TGTGCTAGTGGTTTGGTGGCAGGGGGCACAGATACGCAGTATTTT. This chain uses TRBV12-5 with TRBJ2-3, with D perhaps matching TRBD1 (6 bases). CDR3 length equals 15 residues. The germline gives CDR1 LGHNT, CDR2 FRNRAP. The V end was cut by 0 bases, the J end by 1 base, with 8 bases between.

The chain recombines TRBV6-5 with TRBJ2-7, with 10 bases lining up with TRBD2. CDR1 is MNHEY, CDR2 SVGAGI, per germline. The CDR3 consists of 16 residues. The J segment lost 5 bases and the V segment lost 0 bases, leaving 7 bases of the junction unmatched. The CDR3 region has the DNA TGTGCCAGCAGTTACTCTTTAGCGGGGGGCCCCCACGAGCAGTACTTC. Encoded protein: CASSYSLAGGPHEQYF.

A single count supports this clone. The V gene is TRBV7-8, the J gene TRBJ1-4; D possibly corresponds to TRBD1 (5 bases). This CDR3 has 14 residues. Germline-derived CDR1 and CDR2 are SGHVS and FQNEAQ. The germline V and J ends were trimmed by 5 bases and 7 bases, with 14 bases remaining between them. In nucleotides, the CDR3 is TGTGCCAGCAGCCTGGACGGGAGGGGTGAAAAACTGTTTTTT. Its translation: CASSLDGRGEKLFF.

This clone was seen once. V is TRBV5-8 and J is TRBJ2-7; 7 nucleotides align to TRBD1. CDR3 length: 17 residues. Per germline, CDR1 SGHTS and CDR2 YDEGEE. Trimming removed 4 bases from V and 2 bases from J; junction bases left unmatched: 15. CDR3 sequence reads: CASSRPGTVPSTYEQYF. The DNA of the CDR3 is TGTGCCAGCAGCCGTCCCGGGACAGTACCCAGTACCTACGAGCAGTACTTC. The full variable domain, in which reference TRBV5-8 and TRBJ2-7 provide the parts outside the CDR3, is EAGVTQSPTHLIKTRGQQATLRCSPISGHTSVYWYQQALGLGLQFLLWYDEGEERNRGNFPPRFSGRQFPNYSSELNVNALELEDSALYLCASSRPGTVPSTYEQYFGPGTRLTVT.

The gene calls are TRBV15 and TRBJ2-2; perhaps TRBD2 as D (6 bases). The CDR3 has 16 amino acids. The germline V gene has CDR1 LNHNV and CDR2 YYDKDF (reference sequence). V lost 0 bases to trimming and J lost 2 bases, with 10 bases between them. The CDR3 reads CATSRDRGLNTGELFF. The CDR3 nucleotides read TGTGCCACCAGCAGAGATCGGGGACTTAACACCGGGGAGCTGTTTTTT.